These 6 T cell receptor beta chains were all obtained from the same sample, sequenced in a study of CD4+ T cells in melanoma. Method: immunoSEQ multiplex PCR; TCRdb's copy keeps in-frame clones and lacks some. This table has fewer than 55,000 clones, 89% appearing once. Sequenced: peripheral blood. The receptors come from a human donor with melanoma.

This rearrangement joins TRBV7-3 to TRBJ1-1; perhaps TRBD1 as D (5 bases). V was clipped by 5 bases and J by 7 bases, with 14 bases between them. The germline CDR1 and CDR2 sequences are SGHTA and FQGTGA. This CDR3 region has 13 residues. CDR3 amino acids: CASSPAWGDEAFF. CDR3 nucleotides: TGTGCCAGCAGCCCCGCATGGGGGGATGAAGCTTTCTTT. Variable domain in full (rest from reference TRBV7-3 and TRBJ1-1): GAGVSQTPSNKVTEKGKYVELRCDPISGHTALYWYRQSLGQGPEFLIYFQGTGAADDSGLPNDRFFAVRPEGSVSTLKIQRTERGDSAVYLCASSPAWGDEAFFGQGTRLTVV.

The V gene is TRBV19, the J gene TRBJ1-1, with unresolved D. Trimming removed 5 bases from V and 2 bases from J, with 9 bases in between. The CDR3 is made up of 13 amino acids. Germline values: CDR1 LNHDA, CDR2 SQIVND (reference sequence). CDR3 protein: CASSDRLNTEAFF. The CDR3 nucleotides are TGTGCCAGTAGTGACCGGTTAAACACTGAAGCTTTCTTT.

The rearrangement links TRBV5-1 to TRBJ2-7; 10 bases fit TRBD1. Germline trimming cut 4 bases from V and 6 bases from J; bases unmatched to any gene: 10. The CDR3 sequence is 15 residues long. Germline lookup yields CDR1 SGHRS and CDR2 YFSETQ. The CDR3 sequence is CASSGPRDRGSEQYF. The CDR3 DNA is TGCGCCAGCAGCGGGCCCCGGGACAGGGGCTCCGAGCAGTACTTC. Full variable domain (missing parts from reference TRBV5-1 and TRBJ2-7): KAGVTQTPRYLIKTRGQQVTLSCSPISGHRSVSWYQQTPGQGLQFLFEYFSETQRNKGNFPGRFSGRQFSNSRSEMNVSTLELGDSALYLCASSGPRDRGSEQYFGPGTRLTVT.

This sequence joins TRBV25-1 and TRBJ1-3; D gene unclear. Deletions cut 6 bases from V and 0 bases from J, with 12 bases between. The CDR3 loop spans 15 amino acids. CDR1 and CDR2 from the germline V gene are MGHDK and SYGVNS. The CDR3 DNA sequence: TGTGCCAGCAGACCCGGGTCTGACTCTGGAAACACCATATATTTT. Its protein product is CASRPGSDSGNTIYF.

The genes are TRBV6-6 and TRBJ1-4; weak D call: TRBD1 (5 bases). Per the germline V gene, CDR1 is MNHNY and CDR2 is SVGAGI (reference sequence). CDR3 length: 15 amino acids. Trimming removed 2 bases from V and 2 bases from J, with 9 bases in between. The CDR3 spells CASSYVRGTNEKLFF. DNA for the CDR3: TGTGCCAGCAGTTACGTAAGGGGTACTAATGAAAAACTGTTTTTT.

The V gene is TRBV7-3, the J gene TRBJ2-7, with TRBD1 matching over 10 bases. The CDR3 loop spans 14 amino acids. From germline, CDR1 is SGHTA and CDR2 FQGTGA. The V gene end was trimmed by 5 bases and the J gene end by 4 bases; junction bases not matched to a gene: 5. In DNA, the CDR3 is TGTGCCAGCAGCCCAGGGACAGGGGTGTACGAGCAGTACTTC. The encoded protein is CASSPGTGVYEQYF.